A selection of T cell receptor beta chains follows, all from one sample in a study of blood T cell dynamics during melanoma immunotherapy. Only in-frame clones appear in the TCRdb table, and some are missing; sequencing was by immunoSEQ multiplex PCR. The data show more than 10,000 clones, about 90% seen once. The starting material was effector memory CD8+ T cells from blood, obtained from a patient treated with checkpoint blockade. The receptor set was obtained from a human donor with melanoma. CDR3s include the opening cysteine and the closing phenylalanine or tryptophan. The order of the fields is V gene, D gene, clone size, J gene, CDR3 protein, CDR3 DNA. D genes are given only for firm matches. Expanded clones are given a class, and other clones once, few, many or no size at all.

V: TRBV4-1
D: NA
size: NA
J: TRBJ2-7
CDR3: CASSQDRSYEQYF
DNA: TGCGCCAGCAGCCAAGACAGAAGCTACGAGCAGTACTTC

V: TRBV5-1
D: TRBD1
size: NA
J: TRBJ2-4
CDR3: CASNSGQGLAKNIQYF
DNA: TGCGCCAGCAACTCGGGACAGGGCTTAGCCAAAAACATTCAGTACTTC

V: TRBV4-1
D: NA
size: NA
J: TRBJ2-1
CDR3: CASSHRLAGRLHLDNEQFF
DNA: TGCGCCAGCAGCCATAGACTTGCGGGACGTCTCCATCTAGACAATGAGCAGTTCTTC

V: TRBV19
D: NA
size: NA
J: TRBJ2-7
CDR3: CASSIGTGAYEQYF
DNA: TGTGCCAGTAGTATAGGGACCGGGGCCTACGAGCAGTACTTC

V: TRBV27
D: NA
size: once
J: TRBJ2-4
CDR3: CASSLRGAKNIQYF
DNA: TGTGCCAGCAGTTTAAGGGGAGCCAAAAACATTCAGTACTTC

V: TRBV5-6
D: NA
size: NA
J: TRBJ2-1
CDR3: CASSLVGAGLVGSYNEQFF
DNA: TGTGCCAGCAGCTTGGTCGGGGCAGGGCTCGTCGGGTCCTACAATGAGCAGTTCTTC

V: TRBV19
D: TRBD2
size: NA
J: TRBJ2-1
CDR3: CASSIGTSGSGEQFF
DNA: TGTGCCAGTAGTATAGGAACTAGCGGGAGTGGGGAGCAGTTCTTC

V: TRBV10-2
D: TRBD2
size: NA
J: TRBJ2-3
CDR3: CASSERIPGSGGSTDTQYF
DNA: TGCGCCAGCAGTGAGAGGATCCCCGGTTCTGGCGGGAGTACAGATACGCAGTATTTT

V: TRBV7-6
D: TRBD1
size: NA
J: TRBJ2-1
CDR3: CASSPHISGTGGNEQFF
DNA: TGTGCCAGCAGCCCGCATATTTCCGGGACAGGGGGCAATGAGCAGTTCTTC

V: TRBV27
D: TRBD1
size: NA
J: TRBJ2-7
CDR3: CASSPMTGLVYEQYF
DNA: TGTGCCAGCAGTCCAATGACAGGGTTAGTGTACGAGCAGTACTTC

V: TRBV6-6
D: NA
size: NA
J: TRBJ1-5
CDR3: CASSYSRISNQPQHF
DNA: TGTGCCAGCAGTTACAGCCGGATTAGCAATCAGCCCCAGCATTTT

V: TRBV11-2
D: TRBD1
size: few
J: TRBJ2-7
CDR3: CASSSGQGWEEQYF
DNA: TGTGCCAGCAGCTCCGGACAGGGGTGGGAGGAGCAGTACTTC

V: TRBV6-1
D: NA
size: NA
J: TRBJ2-7
CDR3: CASSEAPAVTGTYEQYF
DNA: TGTGCCAGCAGTGAAGCTCCCGCAGTTACGGGTACCTACGAGCAGTACTTC

V: TRBV28
D: NA
size: NA
J: TRBJ2-7
CDR3: CASSFRGRRTYEQYF
DNA: TGTGCCAGCAGTTTTCGAGGGAGGAGGACCTACGAGCAGTACTTC

V: TRBV27
D: TRBD1
size: NA
J: TRBJ2-7
CDR3: CASSDRGPYEQYF
DNA: TGTGCCAGCAGTGACAGGGGACCCTACGAGCAGTACTTC

V: TRBV27
D: NA
size: NA
J: TRBJ1-1
CDR3: CASSLSGALGTEAFF
DNA: TGTGCCAGCAGTCTTTCGGGGGCACTTGGCACTGAAGCTTTCTTT

V: TRBV19
D: NA
size: NA
J: TRBJ1-1
CDR3: CASSIDPDALDTEAFF
DNA: TGTGCCAGTAGTATAGATCCGGACGCTTTGGACACTGAAGCTTTCTTT

V: TRBV11-2
D: NA
size: NA
J: TRBJ2-1
CDR3: CASLLYGNEQFF
DNA: TGTGCCAGCCTCCTTTATGGCAATGAGCAGTTCTTC

V: TRBV23-1
D: TRBD2
size: NA
J: TRBJ2-3
CDR3: CVSWASGQSTDTQYF
DNA: TGCGTATCGTGGGCTAGCGGGCAATCCACAGATACGCAGTATTTT

V: TRBV28
D: NA
size: NA
J: TRBJ2-5
CDR3: CASQEVGETQYF
DNA: TGTGCCAGTCAGGAAGTAGGAGAGACCCAGTACTTC

V: TRBV6-6
D: NA
size: NA
J: TRBJ1-1
CDR3: CASSLQIGSTEAFF
DNA: TGTGCCAGCAGTCTCCAGATTGGCAGCACTGAAGCTTTCTTT

V: TRBV13
D: TRBD2
size: NA
J: TRBJ2-5
CDR3: CASSLVRLAGGETQYF
DNA: TGTGCCAGCAGCTTAGTAAGACTAGCGGGAGGGGAGACCCAGTACTTC

V: TRBV7-2
D: TRBD1
size: NA
J: TRBJ2-7
CDR3: CASSFTGTGVEQYF
DNA: TGTGCCAGCAGCTTTACCGGGACAGGGGTCGAGCAGTACTTC

V: TRBV7-2
D: TRBD2
size: NA
J: TRBJ2-1
CDR3: CASSLPQGTSSEQFF
DNA: TGTGCCAGCAGCTTACCGCAAGGGACTAGCAGTGAGCAGTTCTTC

V: TRBV5-1
D: NA
size: NA
J: TRBJ1-1
CDR3: CASSPLDGSNTEAFF
DNA: TGCGCCAGCAGCCCCCTGGACGGGTCGAACACTGAAGCTTTCTTT

V: TRBV10-3
D: NA
size: NA
J: TRBJ1-1
CDR3: CAISEIGNTEAFF
DNA: TGTGCCATCAGTGAGATTGGGAACACTGAAGCTTTCTTT

V: TRBV29-1
D: TRBD1
size: NA
J: TRBJ2-7
CDR3: CSVAAGGTGYEQYF
DNA: TGCAGCGTTGCCGCGGGCGGGACAGGGTACGAGCAGTACTTC

V: TRBV6-5
D: NA
size: NA
J: TRBJ2-5
CDR3: CASSYRDQETQYF
DNA: TGTGCCAGCAGTTACAGGGATCAAGAGACCCAGTACTTC

V: TRBV4-1
D: NA
size: NA
J: TRBJ2-1
CDR3: CASSQWVRGTTFGNEQFF
DNA: TGCGCCAGCAGCCAATGGGTCAGGGGAACTACCTTCGGCAATGAGCAGTTCTTC

V: TRBV4-1
D: NA
size: NA
J: TRBJ1-1
CDR3: CASSQASESFF
DNA: TGCGCCAGCAGCCAAGCGTCCGAGTCTTTCTTT

V: TRBV28
D: NA
size: NA
J: TRBJ1-1
CDR3: CASSLWSNTEAFF
DNA: TGTGCCAGCAGTTTATGGTCGAACACTGAAGCTTTCTTT

V: TRBV19
D: TRBD1
size: NA
J: TRBJ1-1
CDR3: CASSNGQVGEAFF
DNA: TGTGCCAGTAGTAACGGACAGGTCGGTGAAGCTTTCTTT

V: TRBV9
D: NA
size: NA
J: TRBJ2-2
CDR3: CASSAEAGELFF
DNA: TGTGCCAGCAGCGCAGAGGCCGGGGAGCTGTTTTTT

V: TRBV30
D: TRBD1
size: NA
J: TRBJ1-2
CDR3: CAWSGGTGEGYTF
DNA: TGTGCCTGGAGCGGAGGGACAGGGGAAGGCTACACCTTC

V: TRBV10-1
D: NA
size: NA
J: TRBJ2-3
CDR3: CASSDGAPSTDTQYF
DNA: TGCGCCAGCAGTGACGGAGCTCCTAGCACAGATACGCAGTATTTT

V: TRBV5-4
D: NA
size: once
J: TRBJ1-5
CDR3: CASSRGGSNQPQHF
DNA: TGTGCCAGCAGCAGGGGGGGGAGCAATCAGCCCCAGCATTTT

V: TRBV9
D: NA
size: NA
J: TRBJ2-7
CDR3: CASSPSRQVSYEQYF
DNA: TGTGCCAGCAGCCCCTCGCGACAGGTCTCCTACGAGCAGTACTTC

V: TRBV28
D: NA
size: NA
J: TRBJ2-2
CDR3: CASSFRAGTGELFF
DNA: TGTGCCAGCAGTTTTAGGGCGGGCACCGGGGAGCTGTTTTTT

V: TRBV6-5
D: TRBD1
size: NA
J: TRBJ2-1
CDR3: CASNPQGQGANEQFF
DNA: TGTGCCAGCAATCCTCAGGGACAGGGGGCCAATGAGCAGTTCTTC

V: TRBV6-1
D: NA
size: once
J: TRBJ2-7
CDR3: CASSGVFYEQYF
DNA: TGTGCCAGCAGTGGGGTCTTTTACGAGCAGTACTTC

V: TRBV10-3
D: NA
size: NA
J: TRBJ1-2
CDR3: CAISDVGAGGYTF
DNA: TGTGCCATCAGTGATGTGGGGGCAGGCGGCTACACCTTC

V: TRBV27
D: NA
size: NA
J: TRBJ1-4
CDR3: CASTISGVLNEKLFF
DNA: TGTGCCAGCACCATTTCAGGGGTACTAAATGAAAAACTGTTTTTT

V: TRBV4-1
D: TRBD1
size: NA
J: TRBJ2-7
CDR3: CASSQASLGQGFHEQYF
DNA: TGCGCCAGCAGCCAGGCTTCACTGGGACAGGGGTTCCACGAGCAGTACTTC

V: TRBV28
D: TRBD1
size: NA
J: TRBJ2-2
CDR3: CASSSPRADRGPGELFF
DNA: TGTGCCAGCAGTTCACCCCGCGCTGACAGGGGGCCCGGGGAGCTGTTTTTT

V: TRBV19
D: NA
size: NA
J: TRBJ2-1
CDR3: CASSIVQGGNNEQFF
DNA: TGTGCCAGTAGTATAGTACAGGGTGGGAACAATGAGCAGTTCTTC

V: TRBV16
D: TRBD1
size: once
J: TRBJ1-2
CDR3: CASSQFPSGQGAGYGYTF
DNA: TGTGCCAGCAGCCAATTCCCCTCGGGACAGGGGGCCGGCTATGGCTACACCTTC

V: TRBV15
D: TRBD2
size: once
J: TRBJ2-1
CDR3: CATSGLARGEQFF
DNA: TGTGCCACGTCGGGACTAGCGAGAGGGGAGCAGTTCTTC

V: TRBV5-1
D: NA
size: NA
J: TRBJ2-1
CDR3: CASSFPREALYNEQFF
DNA: TGCGCCAGCAGCTTTCCTAGGGAGGCCCTGTACAATGAGCAGTTCTTC

V: TRBV27
D: TRBD1
size: once
J: TRBJ2-7
CDR3: CASSLSRGRDRVDEQYF
DNA: TGTGCCAGCAGTTTATCGAGGGGTCGGGACAGGGTAGACGAGCAGTACTTC

V: TRBV6-1
D: NA
size: NA
J: TRBJ2-1
CDR3: CASSDVVGGGNEQFF
DNA: TGTGCCAGCAGTGATGTGGTGGGTGGGGGGAATGAGCAGTTCTTC

V: TRBV5-8
D: NA
size: NA
J: TRBJ1-1
CDR3: CASSLGNPTEAFF
DNA: TGTGCCAGCAGCTTGGGGAACCCCACTGAAGCTTTCTTT

V: TRBV10-1
D: NA
size: NA
J: TRBJ1-1
CDR3: CAPPRSAFF
DNA: TGCGCCCCCCCCCGATCCGCTTTCTTT

V: TRBV12-5
D: TRBD1
size: NA
J: TRBJ1-2
CDR3: CASGLQGQGAVRDYGYTF
DNA: TGTGCTAGTGGTTTGCAAGGACAGGGGGCCGTCCGAGACTATGGCTACACCTTC